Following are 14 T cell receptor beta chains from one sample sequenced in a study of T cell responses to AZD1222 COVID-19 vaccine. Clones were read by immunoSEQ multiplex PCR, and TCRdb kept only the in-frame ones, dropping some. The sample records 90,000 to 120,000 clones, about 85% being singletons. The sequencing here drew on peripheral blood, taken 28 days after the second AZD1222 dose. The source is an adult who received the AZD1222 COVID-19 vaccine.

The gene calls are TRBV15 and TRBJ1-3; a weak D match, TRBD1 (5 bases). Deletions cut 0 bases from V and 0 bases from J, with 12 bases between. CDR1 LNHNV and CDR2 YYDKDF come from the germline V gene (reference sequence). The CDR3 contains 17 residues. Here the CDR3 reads CATSRDGTYGSGNTIYF. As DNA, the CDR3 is TGTGCCACCAGCAGAGATGGGACGTACGGCTCTGGAAACACCATATATTTT.

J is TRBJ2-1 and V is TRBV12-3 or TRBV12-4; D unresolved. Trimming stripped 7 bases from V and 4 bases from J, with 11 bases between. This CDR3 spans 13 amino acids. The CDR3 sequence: CASTGTEYNEQFF. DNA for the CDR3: TGTGCCAGCACCGGCACGGAGTACAATGAGCAGTTCTTC.

The DNA for the CDR3 is TGTGCCAGCAGCGTAGACGACAGTCTAAGCTACGAGCAGTACTTC. Residues: CASSVDDSLSYEQYF. This sequence joins TRBV9 and TRBJ2-7; tentative D call: TRBD1 (5 bases). V shed 0 bases and J shed 3 bases, with 13 bases lying between them. The germline gives CDR1 SGDLS, CDR2 YYNGEE. This CDR3 spans 15 amino acids.

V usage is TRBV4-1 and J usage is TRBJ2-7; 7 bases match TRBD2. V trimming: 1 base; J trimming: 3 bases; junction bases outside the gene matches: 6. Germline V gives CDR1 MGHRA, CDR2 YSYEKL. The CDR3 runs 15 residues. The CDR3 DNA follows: TGCGCCAGCAGCCAAGGGTCAGGGAGGGGCTACGAGCAGTACTTC. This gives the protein CASSQGSGRGYEQYF.

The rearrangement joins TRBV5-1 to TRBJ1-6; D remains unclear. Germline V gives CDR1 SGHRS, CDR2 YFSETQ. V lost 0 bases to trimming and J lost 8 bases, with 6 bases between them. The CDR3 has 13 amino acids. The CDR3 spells CASSLDFDSPLHF. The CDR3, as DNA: TGCGCCAGCAGCTTGGATTTTGATTCACCCCTCCACTTT. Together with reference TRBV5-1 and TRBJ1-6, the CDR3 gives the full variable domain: KAGVTQTPRYLIKTRGQQVTLSCSPISGHRSVSWYQQTPGQGLQFLFEYFSETQRNKGNFPGRFSGRQFSNSRSEMNVSTLELGDSALYLCASSLDFDSPLHFGNGTRLTVT.

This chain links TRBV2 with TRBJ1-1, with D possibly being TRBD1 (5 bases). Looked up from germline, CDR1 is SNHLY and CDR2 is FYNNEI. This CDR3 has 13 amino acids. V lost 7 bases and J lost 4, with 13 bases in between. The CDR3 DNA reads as TGTGCCAGCAAGGTGGGGCCGGGCACTGAAGCTTTCTTT. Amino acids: CASKVGPGTEAFF.

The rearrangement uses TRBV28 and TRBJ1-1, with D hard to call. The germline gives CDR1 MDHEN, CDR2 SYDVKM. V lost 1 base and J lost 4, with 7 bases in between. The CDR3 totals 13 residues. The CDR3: CASSLLYSTEAFF. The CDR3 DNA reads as TGTGCCAGCAGTTTATTGTACAGCACTGAAGCTTTCTTT.

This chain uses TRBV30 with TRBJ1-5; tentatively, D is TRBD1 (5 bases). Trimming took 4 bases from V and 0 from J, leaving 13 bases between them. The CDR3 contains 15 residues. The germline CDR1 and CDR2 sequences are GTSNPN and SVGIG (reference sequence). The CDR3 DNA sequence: TGTGCCTGGAACCCGACAGCTCTTAGCAATCAGCCCCAGCATTTT. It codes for CAWNPTALSNQPQHF.

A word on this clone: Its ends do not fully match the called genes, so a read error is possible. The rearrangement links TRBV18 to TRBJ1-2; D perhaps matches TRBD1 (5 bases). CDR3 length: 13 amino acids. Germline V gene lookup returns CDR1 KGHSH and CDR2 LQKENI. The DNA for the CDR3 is TGTGCCAGCTCACCAACATGGGACGGCCAACCAGGATTT. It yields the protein CASSPTWDGQPGF. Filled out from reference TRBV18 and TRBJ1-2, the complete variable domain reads NAGVMQNPRHLVRRRGQEARLRCSPMKGHSHVYWYRQLPEEGLKFMVYLQKENIIDESGMPKERFSAEFPKEGPSILRIQQVVRGDSAAYFCASSPTWDGQPGFGSGTRLTVV.

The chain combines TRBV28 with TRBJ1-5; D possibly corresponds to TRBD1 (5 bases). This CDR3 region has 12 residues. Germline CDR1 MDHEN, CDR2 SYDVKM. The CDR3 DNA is TGTGCAGGCAGGGTTCAAAATCAGCCCCAGCATTTT. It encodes CAGRVQNQPQHF. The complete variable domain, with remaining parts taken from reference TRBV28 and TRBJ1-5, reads DVKVTQSSRYLVKRTGEKVFLECVQDMDHENMFWYRQDPGLGLRLIYFSYDVKMKEKGDIPEGYSVSREKKERFSLILESASTNQTSMYLCAGRVQNQPQHFGDGTRLSIL.

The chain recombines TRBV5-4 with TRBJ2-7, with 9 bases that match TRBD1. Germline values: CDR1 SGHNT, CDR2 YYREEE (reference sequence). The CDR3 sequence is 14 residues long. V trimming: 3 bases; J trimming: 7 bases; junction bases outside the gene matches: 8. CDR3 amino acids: CASSWGTGLGEQYF. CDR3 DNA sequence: TGTGCCAGCAGCTGGGGGACAGGGCTGGGTGAGCAGTACTTC.

The CDR3 is CASSDSSTSSYNEQFF. In nucleotides, the CDR3 is TGCGCCAGCAGTGATTCATCGACTAGCTCCTACAATGAGCAGTTCTTC. The chain joins TRBV10-1 to TRBJ2-1; maybe TRBD2 (6 bases). Germline CDR1 and CDR2: WNHNN and SYGVQD (reference sequence). The CDR3 is 16 residues long. Trimming removed 3 bases from V and 0 bases from J, with 12 bases in between.

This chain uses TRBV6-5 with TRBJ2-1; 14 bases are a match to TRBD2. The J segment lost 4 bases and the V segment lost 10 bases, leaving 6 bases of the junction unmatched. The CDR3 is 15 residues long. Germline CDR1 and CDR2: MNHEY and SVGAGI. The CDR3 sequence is CATKRLAGGYNEQFF. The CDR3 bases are TGTGCCACCAAACGACTAGCGGGAGGGTACAATGAGCAGTTCTTC.

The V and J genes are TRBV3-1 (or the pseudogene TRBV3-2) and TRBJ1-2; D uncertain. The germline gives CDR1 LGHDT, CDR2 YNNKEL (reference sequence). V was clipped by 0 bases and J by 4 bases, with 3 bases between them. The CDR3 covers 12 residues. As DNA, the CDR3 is TGTGCCAGCAGCCAAGAGTTCTATGGCTACACCTTC. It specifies CASSQEFYGYTF.